Presented here are 7 T cell receptor beta chains from one specimen sequenced in a study of cytomegalovirus exposure and HLA in healthy donors. PCR used 60 Vbeta primers and 13 Jbeta primers. Produced via immunoSEQ multiplex PCR; TCRdb's table is partial and in-frame only. The sample lists 95,000 to 110,000 clones, approximately 76% seen once, with roughly 5.4% in the top ten. The sequencing sample was made of PBMCs. The receptors derive from a woman aged 18-29 years in good health and CMV-seropositive.

This chain uses TRBV30 with TRBJ1-2, with unresolved D. V was clipped by 0 bases and J by 8 bases, with 10 bases between them. CDR3 size: 12 residues. Looked up from germline, CDR1 is GTSNPN and CDR2 is SVGIG (reference sequence). The CDR3 DNA sequence: TGTGCCTGGAGTGTACCTGGGCCGGGCTACACCTTC. Translated, it gives CAWSVPGPGYTF.

V usage is TRBV11-3 and J usage is TRBJ1-2; D is possibly TRBD1 (5 bases). CDR1 SGHNT and CDR2 YENEEA come from the germline V gene. The V and J ends lost 2 bases and 3 bases respectively, with 13 bases between them. This CDR3 spans 15 amino acids. CDR3 in amino acids: CASSLRPGEDYGYTF. CDR3 sequence (DNA): TGTGCCAGCAGCTTAAGGCCGGGGGAGGACTATGGCTACACCTTC.

A few counts support this clone. The J gene is TRBJ1-2, the V gene TRBV2, with D possibly TRBD1 on 5 matching bases. The germline V gene has CDR1 SNHLY and CDR2 FYNNEI. The ends were cut back, 8 bases at V and 4 bases at J, with 17 bases in the middle. This CDR3 is 14 amino acids long. CDR3 loop: CASATHGAIYGYTF. CDR3 nucleotides: TGTGCCAGCGCAACCCATGGGGCCATCTATGGCTACACCTTC.

This sequence joins TRBV7-3 and TRBJ1-1; the match to TRBD1 covers 8 bases. CDR1 SGHTA and CDR2 FQGTGA come from the germline V gene. V lost 3 bases to trimming and J lost 1 base; unmatched junction nucleotides: 1. The CDR3 loop spans 14 amino acids. The CDR3 spells CASSFGQGNTEAFF. Written as DNA, the CDR3 is TGTGCCAGCAGCTTCGGACAGGGGAACACTGAAGCTTTCTTT.

The chain combines TRBV19 with TRBJ1-5; D is possibly TRBD1 (6 bases). The V end was cut by 7 bases, the J end by 2 bases, with 21 bases between. This CDR3 has 17 amino acids. Germline CDR1 LNHDA, CDR2 SQIVND (reference sequence). The chain's CDR3 is CASTPRGGARGNQPQHF. CDR3 in DNA: TGTGCCAGTACCCCTAGAGGGGGGGCTAGGGGCAATCAGCCCCAGCATTTT. The complete variable domain, with remaining parts taken from reference TRBV19 and TRBJ1-5, reads DGGITQSPKYLFRKEGQNVTLSCEQNLNHDAMYWYRQDPGQGLRLIYYSQIVNDFQKGDIAEGYSVSREKKESFPLTVTSAQKNPTAFYLCASTPRGGARGNQPQHFGDGTRLSIL.

The sample holds one count of this clone. The rearrangement uses TRBV30 and TRBJ2-7, with a possible D match to TRBD1 (5 bases). The V gene's germline CDR1 is GTSNPN and CDR2 SVGIG (reference sequence). This CDR3 is 12 amino acids long. Between the trimmed V and J ends, which lost 2 bases and 3 bases, there was a span of 8 bases. CDR3 residues: CAWSWQGYEQYF. For the CDR3, the DNA is TGTGCCTGGAGTTGGCAGGGCTACGAGCAGTACTTC.

This chain joins TRBV19 and TRBJ2-2; 7 bases line up with TRBD1. Unmatched junction bases numbered 11, after V lost 6 bases and J lost 7 bases. The length of the CDR3 is 15 residues. Germline V gene lookup returns CDR1 LNHDA and CDR2 SQIVND (reference sequence). The CDR3 spells CASSPLTGWGGELFF. The CDR3 bases are TGTGCCAGTAGCCCTCTGACAGGGTGGGGCGGGGAGCTGTTTTTT.